The following is a T cell receptor (beta chain) sequence with its context. The data derive from a study of cytomegalovirus exposure and HLA in healthy donors. This PCR relied on a set of 60 Vbeta primers and 13 Jbeta primers. Data came from immunoSEQ multiplex PCR; TCRdb stores just in-frame clones and leaves some out. The sample holds 100,000 to 120,000 clones, over 60% seen once. With 1 base removed from V and 4 bases from J, the gap between germline ends came to 9 bases. This CDR3 contains 14 residues. Germline lookup yields CDR1 SGHVS and CDR2 FNYEAQ. Sequenced: PBMCs. The receptor's source is a man aged 30 to 39 in good health and CMV-seropositive. This chain links TRBV7-6 with TRBJ2-3; no firm D call. The CDR3, as DNA: TGTGCCAGCAGCTTAGTAGCCACTTCAGATACGCAGTATTTT. Encoded protein: CASSLVATSDTQYF.